This T cell receptor beta chain stems from a study of spatial heterogeneity in lung cancer. Study as a whole: The mean occurrence of each unique TCR and UMI combination in raw reads exceeded eight. Study-wide results and caveats: Resection saw ubiquitous expanded tumor TCRs appear in blood more than follow-up did.

The time point is: sample taken at primary tumor resection. Whole RNA came from tumor, nontumor lung or frozen PBMC and was sequenced without being sorted. Via MiXCR, TCRdb re-called the 5' RACE reads, giving one row per CDR3 protein. Of 40,000 to 55,000 distinct CDR3 sequences listed, roughly 15% are singletons. The V gene end was trimmed by 3 bases and the J gene end by 3 bases; junction bases not matched to a gene: 4. Germline lookup yields CDR1 SGHTA and CDR2 FQGNSA. The CDR3 spans 15 residues. Details on this clonotype: The antigen is unknown.

The chain has TRBV7-2 and TRBJ2-3; 9 bases map to TRBD1. The sequencing used PBMCs, collected at surgery. This sequence originates from a male donor with early-stage non-small cell lung cancer. The CDR3 loop reads CASSLDRGRTDTQYF. As DNA, the CDR3 is TGTGCCAGCAGCTTGGACAGGGGTCGAACAGATACGCAGTATTTT.